Here is one T cell receptor (beta chain) with its context. The primer mix had 60 Vbeta and 13 Jbeta primers. Clones were read by immunoSEQ multiplex PCR, and TCRdb kept only the in-frame ones, dropping some. The sample shows roughly 120,000 clones, approximately 70% of them seen only once. These data belong to a study of cytomegalovirus exposure and HLA in healthy donors. Study context: A preliminary data release comprised about 85 million unique TCRs obtained from HLA-typed donors.

The V gene end was trimmed by 6 bases and the J gene end by 7 bases; junction bases not matched to a gene: 9. CDR1 SEHNR and CDR2 FQNEAQ come from the germline V gene (reference sequence). The CDR3 runs 14 residues. V gene TRBV7-9 combines with J gene TRBJ2-1; 7 bases align to TRBD2. Sequenced input: PBMCs. The receptor's source is a woman between 35 and 50 years old in good health and CMV-seropositive. CDR3 in DNA: TGTGCCAGCAGACTGGCGGGAGTCAGTAATGAGCAGTTCTTC. Residues: CASRLAGVSNEQFF.